The rows below give T cell receptor beta chains drawn from one sample of a study of blood T cell repertoires in COVID-19. Libraries were prepared by immunoSEQ multiplex PCR; TCRdb keeps only in-frame clonotypes and omits some of them. Among about 150,000 clones listed, about 80% were seen once. Specimen: peripheral blood. The receptors come from a woman aged 55 to 70 with COVID-19, enrolled during active disease. CDR3s include the opening cysteine and the closing phenylalanine or tryptophan. A D gene is named only where the DNA matches it firmly. Size is omitted from some rows. Given values are once, few, many or a class for expanded clones.

d_gene,v_gene,abundance,j_gene,CDR3nt,CDR3aa
TRBD1,TRBV6-5,NA,TRBJ1-1,TGTGCCAGCAGACAGGGGCGAAACACTGAAGCTTTCTTT,CASRQGRNTEAFF
TRBD1,TRBV7-2,NA,TRBJ2-7,TGTGCCAGCAGTGTCGCCGGGACAGGGAAGGGCGAGCAGTACTTC,CASSVAGTGKGEQYF
TRBD1,TRBV30,NA,TRBJ2-3,TGTGCCTGGAGTGTAGGCAGGGGGTGGGGCACAGATACGCAGTATTTT,CAWSVGRGWGTDTQYF
TRBD1,TRBV15,NA,TRBJ1-1,TGTGCCACCAGCAGAGGACAGGGCCTGGTCACTGAAGCTTTCTTT,CATSRGQGLVTEAFF
TRBD1,TRBV12-3/TRBV12-4,once,TRBJ1-2,TGTGCCAGTGGACAGGTCTATGGCTACACCTTC,CASGQVYGYTF
NA,TRBV11-2,NA,TRBJ2-7,TGTGCCAGCAGCTTAAGTGGTAGGGAAGGGGACGAGCAGTACTTC,CASSLSGREGDEQYF
NA,TRBV11-3,NA,TRBJ2-1,TGTGCCAGCAGCAAGACTAGAAACTACAATGAGCAGTTCTTC,CASSKTRNYNEQFF
TRBD1,TRBV6-2/TRBV6-3,NA,TRBJ1-1,TGTGCCAGCAGCCCGGACAGGCGTGAAGCTTTCTTT,CASSPDRREAFF
TRBD1,TRBV6-1,NA,TRBJ2-6,TGTGCCAGCAGTGAAAGGGGGCCTGGGGCCAACGTCCTGACTTTC,CASSERGPGANVLTF
TRBD1,TRBV7-3,once,TRBJ2-7,TGTGCCAGCAGCTTGTTACAGGGGGCTCTCTCCTACGAGCAGTACTTC,CASSLLQGALSYEQYF
NA,TRBV18,NA,TRBJ1-1,TGTGCCAGCTCACCTGGAGGGACTAACACTGAAGCTTTCTTT,CASSPGGTNTEAFF
NA,TRBV27,once,TRBJ1-5,TGTGCCAGCAGTTCGCAGTACAATCAGCCCCAGCATTTT,CASSSQYNQPQHF
TRBD1,TRBV19,once,TRBJ2-1,TGTGCCAGTGCCTCGTTGGACAGGGGAAACAATGAGCAGTTCTTC,CASASLDRGNNEQFF
NA,TRBV5-6,NA,TRBJ2-1,TGTGCCAGCACCGTATCAGGACAGTTCTCCTACAATGAGCAGTTCTTC,CASTVSGQFSYNEQFF
TRBD1,TRBV6-2/TRBV6-3,NA,TRBJ1-2,TGTGCCAGCAGTTACGGGCTCCCGGGACAGGACTATGGCTACACCTTC,CASSYGLPGQDYGYTF
NA,TRBV7-9,NA,TRBJ2-5,TGTGCCAGCAGCCCGGCGGTTGCGGACTGGAAGACCCAGTACTTC,CASSPAVADWKTQYF
TRBD2,TRBV4-1,NA,TRBJ2-3,TGCGCCAGCAGCCAAGGACTAGCGGCCTACACAGATACGCAGTATTTT,CASSQGLAAYTDTQYF
NA,TRBV6-2/TRBV6-3,NA,TRBJ1-1,TGTGCCAGCAGTCTACAAGGGACAATCGGAACTGAAGCTTTCTTT,CASSLQGTIGTEAFF
NA,TRBV7-9,once,TRBJ1-2,TGTGCCAGCAGCTTAATGGGAGGCTATGGCTACACCTTC,CASSLMGGYGYTF
TRBD1,TRBV19,NA,TRBJ1-2,TGTGCCAGTAGTATTTACAGGGGTGGCTACACCTTC,CASSIYRGGYTF
TRBD1,TRBV27,NA,TRBJ2-5,TGTGCCAGCACCGACAGGGGGCGTTCAGAGACCCAGTACTTC,CASTDRGRSETQYF
TRBD1,TRBV5-1,NA,TRBJ1-1,TGCGCCAGCAGTCCTCGACAGGGGGCTCCGACCATGAACACTGAAGCTTTCTTT,CASSPRQGAPTMNTEAFF
TRBD1,TRBV5-5,NA,TRBJ1-2,TGTGCCAGCAGTACCGGGACAGGGACTGGCTACACCTTC,CASSTGTGTGYTF
NA,TRBV18,NA,TRBJ1-5,TGTGCCAGCTCACCATTTGAGAGCAATCAGCCCCAGCATTTT,CASSPFESNQPQHF
NA,TRBV18,NA,TRBJ1-1,TGTGCCAGCTCAAGAGGTCCAGACACTGAAGCTTTCTTT,CASSRGPDTEAFF
NA,TRBV28,NA,TRBJ1-2,TGTGCCAGCAGTTTCCCTCCCTATGGCTACACCTTC,CASSFPPYGYTF
NA,TRBV7-9,once,TRBJ1-5,TGTGCCAGCGGGAGAGATCAGCCCCAGCATTTT,CASGRDQPQHF
NA,TRBV3-1/TRBV3-2,NA,TRBJ2-1,TGTGCCAGCAGCCAAGATATCGTAGGGGCGCGGAATGAGCAGTTCTTC,CASSQDIVGARNEQFF
NA,TRBV7-2,NA,TRBJ1-1,TGTGCCAGCAGCTTAGTGGGTGGAGGGGACACTGAAGCTTTCTTT,CASSLVGGGDTEAFF
TRBD2,TRBV6-4,NA,TRBJ2-1,TGTGCCAGCAGTGATAGCGGGGGGACTTACAATGAGCAGTTCTTC,CASSDSGGTYNEQFF
TRBD2,TRBV18,NA,TRBJ2-1,TGTGCCAGCTCACCTAGCGGGAGTTCAAATGAGCAGTTCTTC,CASSPSGSSNEQFF
NA,TRBV6-2/TRBV6-3,NA,TRBJ1-3,TGTGCCAGCAGTTACCGGGGTAACTCTGGAAACACCATATATTTT,CASSYRGNSGNTIYF
TRBD2,TRBV24-1,NA,TRBJ2-3,TGTGCCACCAGTGATTTTGGCGGGAGGAAAGCAGATACGCAGTATTTT,CATSDFGGRKADTQYF
NA,TRBV5-5,NA,TRBJ1-1,TGTGCCAGCAGCTTGCAAGGGCAGGGAAGAACTGAAGCTTTCTTT,CASSLQGQGRTEAFF
NA,TRBV7-8,NA,TRBJ1-2,TGTGCCAGCAGCTTAATTGGCCAGGGTGTCGATGGCTACACCTTC,CASSLIGQGVDGYTF
TRBD1,TRBV3-1/TRBV3-2,NA,TRBJ2-1,TGTGCCAGCAGCCGCGGGGACAGGGGAAATCATAATGAGCAGTTCTTC,CASSRGDRGNHNEQFF
NA,TRBV19,NA,TRBJ2-7,TGTGCCAGTAGACGGACGACAGGGAGGTACGAGCAGTACTTC,CASRRTTGRYEQYF
TRBD2,TRBV7-9,once,TRBJ2-1,TGTGCCAGCAGCCCCCAAGCGGGAGGAAATGAGCAGTTCTTC,CASSPQAGGNEQFF
NA,TRBV6-1,once,TRBJ1-2,TGTGCCAGCAGCTCCGACATGAACTATGGCTACACCTTC,CASSSDMNYGYTF
NA,TRBV5-5,NA,TRBJ1-1,TGTGCCAGCAGCCCCCACGGGTATCACACTGAAGCTTTCTTT,CASSPHGYHTEAFF
NA,TRBV3-1/TRBV3-2,NA,TRBJ1-6,TGTGCCAGCAGCCCCCCGTCGGGTTTTTCACCCCTCCACTTT,CASSPPSGFSPLHF
NA,TRBV20-1,NA,TRBJ2-5,TGCAGTGTGAGAGACGCGGAGACCCAGTACTTC,CSVRDAETQYF